This T cell receptor beta chain is drawn from a study of blood T cell repertoires in COVID-19. This CDR3 comprises 14 residues. CDR1 and CDR2 (germline): MNHEY, SVGAGI. V shed 0 bases and J shed 8 bases, with 10 bases lying between them. Libraries were prepared by immunoSEQ multiplex PCR; TCRdb keeps only in-frame clonotypes and omits some of them. The sample consists of around 200,000 clones, around 85% of them appearing once. What was sequenced was peripheral blood. The V call is TRBV6-5, the J call TRBJ1-4; a possible D gene is TRBD1 (5 bases). This clonotype originated in a human donor with active or convalescent COVID-19. The donor label of this sample is uncertain. The CDR3 loop reads CASSYSGGGEKLFF. The CDR3 nucleotides are TGTGCCAGCAGTTACTCTGGGGGGGGAGAAAAACTGTTTTTT.